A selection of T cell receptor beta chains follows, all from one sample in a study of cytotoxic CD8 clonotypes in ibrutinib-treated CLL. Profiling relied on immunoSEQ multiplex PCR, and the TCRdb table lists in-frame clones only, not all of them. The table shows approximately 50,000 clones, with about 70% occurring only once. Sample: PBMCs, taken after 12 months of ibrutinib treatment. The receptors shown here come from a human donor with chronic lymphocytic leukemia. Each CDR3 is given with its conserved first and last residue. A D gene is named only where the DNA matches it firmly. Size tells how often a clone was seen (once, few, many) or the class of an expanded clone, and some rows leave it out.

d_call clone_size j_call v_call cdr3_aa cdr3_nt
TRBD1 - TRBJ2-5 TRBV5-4 CASSRKTGKETQYF TGTGCCAGCAGCAGAAAGACAGGGAAAGAGACCCAGTACTTC
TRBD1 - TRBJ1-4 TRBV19 CASSIPRQGELFF TGTGCCAGTAGTATACCCCGACAGGGTGAACTGTTTTTT
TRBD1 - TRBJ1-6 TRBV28 CASRNDRVSPLHF TGTGCCAGCAGAAACGACAGGGTTTCACCCCTCCACTTT
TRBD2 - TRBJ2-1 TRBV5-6 CASSFRLAGDNEQFF TGTGCCAGCAGCTTCAGACTAGCGGGCGACAATGAGCAGTTCTTC
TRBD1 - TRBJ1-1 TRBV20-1 CSARQGAAFF TGCAGTGCTAGGCAGGGGGCGGCTTTCTTT
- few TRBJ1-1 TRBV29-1 CSVQGNTEAFF TGCAGCGTTCAGGGGAACACTGAAGCTTTCTTT
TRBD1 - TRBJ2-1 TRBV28 CASSSGQGENNEQFF TGTGCCAGCAGTTCGGGACAGGGGGAAAACAATGAGCAGTTCTTC
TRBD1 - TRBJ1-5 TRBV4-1 CASSRDREQPQHF TGCGCCAGCAGCCGGGACAGGGAACAGCCCCAGCATTTT
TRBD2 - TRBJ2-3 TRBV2 CASSEVAGARQF TGTGCCAGCAGTGAAGTAGCGGGGGCACGCCAATTT
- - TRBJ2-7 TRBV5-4 CASSLAKGGDEQYF TGTGCCAGCAGCTTGGCCAAGGGGGGGGACGAGCAGTACTTC
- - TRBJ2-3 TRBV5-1 CASSLVGGPDTQYF TGCGCCAGCAGCTTGGTGGGGGGGCCTGATACGCAGTATTTT
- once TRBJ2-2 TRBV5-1 CASSSPGREDTGELFF TGCGCCAGCAGCTCCCCGGGCAGGGAGGACACCGGGGAGCTGTTTTTT
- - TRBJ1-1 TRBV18 CASSRPSRSNTEAFF TGTGCCAGCTCACGACCCTCTAGGTCGAACACTGAAGCTTTCTTT
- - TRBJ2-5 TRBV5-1 CASSLAPVLKETQYF TGCGCCAGCAGCTTGGCCCCGGTCTTGAAAGAGACCCAGTACTTC